This entry concerns a single T cell receptor beta chain. This sample is part of a study of OX40 agonist ivuxolimab in advanced cancers. The overall study: Ivuxolimab, an antibody acting as an agonist of OX40 (CD134), was used to treat patients. Under the entry rules, prior anti-PD-1, anti-PD-L1 or anti-CTLA-4 therapy was allowed, and about 38% had some.

The assay was immunoSEQ multiplex PCR, and TCRdb's table has in-frame clones only and misses some. Of tens of thousands of clones in the sample, just over 90% were seen once. The CDR3 consists of 20 residues. Germline V lookup: CDR1 LGHNA, CDR2 YSLEER. Trimming removed 4 bases from V and 0 bases from J; junction bases left unmatched: 9. The chain carries TRBV4-3 and TRBJ2-1, with 16 positions matching TRBD2. This sample comprised CD4+ or CD8+ T cells sorted from blood, obtained in a trial of the OX40 agonist ivuxolimab. The source is an adult with an advanced solid tumor such as melanoma, head and neck, liver or kidney cancer. CDR3 in DNA: TGCGCCAGCAGCCTAGCGGGACTAGCGGGAGGGTATAGCTCCTACAATGAGCAGTTCTTC. Its translation: CASSLAGLAGGYSSYNEQFF.